This T cell receptor beta chain was found in a study of molecular identifiers for immune sequencing clone quantification. This clonotype has at least ten counts. Antigen: not known. Germline-derived CDR1 and CDR2 are SNHLY and FYNNEI. V dropped 7 bases and J dropped 0 bases, with 10 bases sitting between them. The length of the CDR3 is 14 residues. MiXCR was run by TCRdb on the PCR reads, yielding one entry per CDR3 protein. This table has approximately 500,000 distinct CDR3 sequences, about 21% appearing once. Naive CD8 T cell sorting was performed on the CD8+CD4-CCR7+CD45RA+ phenotype. General study findings and limits: Detecting spiked Jurkat TCR RNA from one cell among roughly 900,000 naive cells was reportedly possible.

This TCR was sampled from a human donor in good health. Some libraries in this study had Jurkat cell RNA spiked in. Sequenced: naive CD8+ T cells from blood, with Jurkat cell RNA spiked in. This sample's subset: FACS-sorted CD8+CD4-CCR7+CD45RA+ naive T cells. This chain joins TRBV2 and TRBJ1-5; TRBD1 might be the D (5 bases). The CDR3 DNA reads TGTGCCAGCACGCAGGGATATAGCAATCAGCCCCAGCATTTT. The encoded protein is CASTQGYSNQPQHF.